This T cell receptor beta chain was observed in a study of neurological immune-mediated disorders. Study conclusions and caveats: One related-CDR3 cluster, which may be a signature, held the repertoires of 18 of 34 multiple sclerosis patients after phylogenetic grouping. Multiple sclerosis patients had less TCR clonal expansion than even healthy controls, unlike HTLV-1-associated myelopathy.

cDNA synthesis was performed by 5'RACE with 10-nucleotide random UMIs. Each sequencing run yielded over 160 million TCR-beta sequences from 15-18 subjects. From the 5' RACE reads, TCRdb called clonotypes with MiXCR, one entry per CDR3 protein. Among under 90,000 distinct CDR3 sequences listed, 3.5% were seen once. Germline V gives CDR1 MNHEY, CDR2 SMNVEV (reference sequence). The CDR3 contains 12 residues. This clonotype came up a few times. What it binds is not known. This may be a read error: a much more frequent sequence differs by one nucleotide. The sequencing input was PBMCs. The genes are TRBV27 and TRBJ1-1; D gene ambiguous. This TCR derives from a woman aged 50 to 65 with multiple sclerosis. CDR3 protein: CDSSFGNTEAFF. CDR3 DNA: TGTGACAGCAGTTTCGGGAACACTGAAGCTTTCTTT.